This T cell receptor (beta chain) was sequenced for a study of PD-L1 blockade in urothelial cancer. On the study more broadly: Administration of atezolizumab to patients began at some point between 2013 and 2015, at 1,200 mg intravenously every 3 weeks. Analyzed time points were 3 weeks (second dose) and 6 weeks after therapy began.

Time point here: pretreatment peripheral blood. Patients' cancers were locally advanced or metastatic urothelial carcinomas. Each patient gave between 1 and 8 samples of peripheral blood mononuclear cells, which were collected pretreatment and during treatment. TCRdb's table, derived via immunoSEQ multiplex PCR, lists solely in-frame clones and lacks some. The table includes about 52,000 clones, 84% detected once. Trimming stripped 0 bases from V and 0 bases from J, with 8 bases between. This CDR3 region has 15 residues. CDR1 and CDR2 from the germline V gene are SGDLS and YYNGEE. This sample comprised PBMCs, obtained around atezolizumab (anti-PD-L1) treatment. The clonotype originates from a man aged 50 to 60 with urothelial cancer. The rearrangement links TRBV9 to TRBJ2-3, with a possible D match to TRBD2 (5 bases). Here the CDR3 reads CASSVVATSTDTQYF. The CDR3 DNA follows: TGTGCCAGCAGCGTAGTAGCGACAAGCACAGATACGCAGTATTTT.